The 14 T cell receptor beta chains below come from one sample, sequenced in a study of T cells after yellow fever vaccination. TCRdb re-analysed the 5' RACE reads in MiXCR, keeping a single row per CDR3 protein. The sample gives some 560,000 distinct CDR3 sequences, roughly a sixth of which show up once; approximately 15% is in the top ten. Sequenced here: PBMCs, sampled 5 days after the first yellow fever vaccination. Receptors originate from a young man who received the YFV17D yellow fever vaccine.

The V call is TRBV20-1, the J call TRBJ2-3; TRBD1 is a possible D gene (5 bases). The CDR3 has 13 residues. The V end lost 6 bases, the J end lost 3 bases, and 13 bases lay between the germline ends. Germline V gene data show CDR1 as DFQATT and CDR2 as SNEGSKA (reference sequence). CDR3 nucleotide sequence: TGCAGTGCGGACAAAGGTCCAACAGATACGCAGTATTTT. It is translated as CSADKGPTDTQYF.

This clonotype has only a few counts. V and J are TRBV7-9 and TRBJ1-1; unclear D gene. The germline gives CDR1 SEHNR, CDR2 FQNEAQ (reference sequence). The CDR3 consists of 16 residues. With 5 bases removed from V and 0 bases from J, the gap between germline ends came to 16 bases. The CDR3: CASSPTFMGMNTEAFF. CDR3 coding DNA: TGTGCCAGCAGCCCGACCTTCATGGGAATGAACACTGAAGCTTTCTTT.

The chain is built from TRBV4-3 and TRBJ2-7, with TRBD1 matching over 8 bases. The germline V gene encodes CDR1 LGHNA and CDR2 YSLEER. The CDR3 contains 16 residues. V shed 5 bases and J 3 bases; nucleotides not matched to a gene: 12. The CDR3 spells CASSTQIRQGRYEQYF. Written as DNA, the CDR3 is TGCGCCAGCAGCACACAGATCCGACAGGGGCGCTACGAGCAGTACTTC.

This clonotype was seen only a few times. The chain carries TRBV6-1 and TRBJ2-3, with unresolved D. This CDR3 is 15 amino acids long. V lost 6 bases to trimming and J lost 1 base, with 14 bases between them. Germline lookup yields CDR1 MNHNS and CDR2 SASEGT. The CDR3 protein is CASSPRSLGTDTQYF. The CDR3 DNA reads as TGTGCCAGCAGCCCCCGCAGTTTGGGCACAGATACGCAGTATTTT.

The chain joins TRBV11-2 to TRBJ2-7; unclear D gene. The germline CDR1 and CDR2 sequences are SGHAT and FQNNGV. V was shortened by 5 bases and J by 4 bases, with 15 bases between the two germline ends. The CDR3 has 14 amino acids. This CDR3 is CASSVDTGGYEQYV. As DNA, the CDR3 is TGTGCCAGCAGCGTCGACACCGGTGGGTACGAGCAGTACGTC.

This clonotype was seen a handful of times. V is TRBV29-1 and J is TRBJ1-2; the D is unclear. V gave up 3 bases and J gave up 4 bases, with 9 bases separating them. CDR3 length: 12 amino acids. The germline CDR1 and CDR2 sequences are SQVTM and ANQGSEA. The CDR3 region is CSVEALAYGYTF. CDR3 bases: TGCAGCGTTGAGGCGCTGGCCTATGGCTACACCTTC.

The chain employs TRBV7-3 and TRBJ1-2, with 7 bases lining up with TRBD1. This CDR3 is built from 14 residues. J was trimmed by 6 bases and V by 0 bases; bases with no gene match: 4. Germline CDR1 and CDR2: SGHTA and FQGTGA. In DNA, the CDR3 is TGTGCCAGCAGCTTAACCCAGGGGGTCGATGGCTACACCTTC. Translation: CASSLTQGVDGYTF.

CDR3 nucleotides: TGTGCCAGCAGTCCACACGGGAGGGCACCCCAGCATTTT. It yields the protein CASSPHGRAPQHF. The rearrangement uses TRBV27 and TRBJ1-5; D unresolved. V lost 5 bases and J 10 bases, leaving 15 bases between the germline ends. In germline, CDR1 is MNHEY, CDR2 SMNVEV (reference sequence). This CDR3 is built from 13 residues.

V and J are TRBV6-2 or TRBV6-3 and TRBJ2-1; 7 positions match TRBD1. This CDR3 region has 14 residues. Germline CDR1 MNHEY, CDR2 SVGEGT. With 5 bases clipped from V and 7 bases from J, the junction kept 8 bases outside the gene matches. Here the CDR3 DNA reads TGTGCCAGCAGTACGCACAGGGGCCCTAATGAGCAGTTCTTC. Its protein is CASSTHRGPNEQFF.

This clonotype has only a few counts. The chain carries TRBV7-2 and TRBJ2-3; D is possibly TRBD2 (5 bases). V lost 2 bases to trimming and J lost 4 bases, with 13 bases between them. This CDR3 contains 15 residues. CDR1 and CDR2 (germline): SGHTA, FQGNSA. The CDR3 loop is CASSLQWGAADTQYF. CDR3 DNA: TGTGCCAGCAGCTTACAATGGGGAGCAGCAGATACGCAGTATTTT.

V and J are TRBV7-9 and TRBJ1-5, with D unclear. Looked up from germline, CDR1 is SEHNR and CDR2 is FQNEAQ (reference sequence). The CDR3 is 12 residues long. Trimming removed 4 bases from V and 5 bases from J, with 6 bases in between. CDR3 sequence reads: CASSWADQPQHF. CDR3 in DNA: TGTGCCAGCAGCTGGGCAGATCAGCCCCAGCATTTT.

This clonotype came up a few times. The chain joins TRBV4-2 to TRBJ2-1; 14 bases fit TRBD2. This CDR3 is built from 15 residues. Per the germline V gene, CDR1 is LGHNA and CDR2 is YNFKEQ. V lost 4 bases to trimming and J lost 8 bases; unmatched junction nucleotides: 4. The CDR3 protein is CASSPGLAGDDEQFF. The CDR3 DNA is TGTGCCAGCAGCCCGGGACTAGCGGGGGATGATGAGCAGTTCTTC.

The sample holds a few counts of this clonotype. J is TRBJ1-6 and V is TRBV30; no reliable D call. The CDR3 runs 15 residues. With 0 bases removed from V and 10 bases from J, the gap between germline ends came to 16 bases. Germline values: CDR1 GTSNPN, CDR2 SVGIG (reference sequence). The CDR3 loop reads CAWSVSQAARSPLHF. DNA of the CDR3: TGTGCCTGGAGTGTAAGTCAGGCGGCCAGGTCACCCCTCCACTTT.

This sequence joins TRBV9 and TRBJ2-1; 12 positions match TRBD2. Trimming removed 4 bases from V and 9 bases from J; junction bases left unmatched: 11. Germline CDR1 reads SGDLS; CDR2 reads YYNGEE. The CDR3 is 16 residues long. CDR3 DNA sequence: TGTGCCAGCAGCCCGTCTAGCGGGGGGGCCTATGGTGAGCAGTTCTTC. As protein: CASSPSSGGAYGEQFF.